This T cell receptor (beta chain) is from a study of spatial heterogeneity in lung cancer. The time point here: sample taken at primary tumor resection. From tumor, nontumor lung or frozen PBMC, whole RNA was taken unsorted for sequencing. There were around 72 donors, all of them untreated patients with early-stage non-small cell lung cancer. Germline CDR1 and CDR2: DFQATT and SNEGSKA (reference sequence). CDR3 size: 12 residues. V was clipped by 5 bases and J by 3 bases; unmatched bases: 1. Each TCR cDNA molecule bore a unique molecular identifier. TCRdb re-analysed the 5' RACE reads in MiXCR, keeping a single row per CDR3 protein. The repertoire holds about 48,000 distinct CDR3 sequences, with approximately 5% as singletons. This clonotype was detected many times. The antigen remains undetermined. Whole-study findings and limits: Follow-up blood showed ubiquitous expanded tumor TCRs less than blood at resection did.

The genes are TRBV20-1 and TRBJ2-3; TRBD2 agrees at 8 bases. The source was PBMCs, collected at surgery. The clonotype originates from a male donor with early-stage non-small cell lung cancer. The CDR3 loop is CSARGGTDTQYF. The CDR3 DNA is TGCAGTGCTCGGGGGGGGACAGATACGCAGTATTTT.